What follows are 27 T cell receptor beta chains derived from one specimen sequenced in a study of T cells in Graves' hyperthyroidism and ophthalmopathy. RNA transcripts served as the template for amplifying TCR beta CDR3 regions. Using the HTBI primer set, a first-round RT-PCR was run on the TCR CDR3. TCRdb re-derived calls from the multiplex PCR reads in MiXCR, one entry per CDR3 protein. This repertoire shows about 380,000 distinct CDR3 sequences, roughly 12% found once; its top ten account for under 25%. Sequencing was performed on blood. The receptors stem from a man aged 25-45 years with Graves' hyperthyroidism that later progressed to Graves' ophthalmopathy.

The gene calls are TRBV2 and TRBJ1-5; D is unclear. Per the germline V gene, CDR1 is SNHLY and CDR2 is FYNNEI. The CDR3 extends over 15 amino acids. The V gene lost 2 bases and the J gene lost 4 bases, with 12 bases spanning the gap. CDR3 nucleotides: TGTGCCAGCAGTGAAATGTTAGGGCAAAATCAGCCCCAGCATTTT. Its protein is CASSEMLGQNQPQHF.

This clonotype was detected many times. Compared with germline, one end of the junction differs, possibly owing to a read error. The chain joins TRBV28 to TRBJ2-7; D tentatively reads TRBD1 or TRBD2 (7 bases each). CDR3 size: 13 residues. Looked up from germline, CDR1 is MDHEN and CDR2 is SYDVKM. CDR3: CASSLGRGREQYF. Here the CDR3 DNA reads TGTGCCAGTAGTTTGGGGAGGGGGCGAGAGCAGTACTTC.

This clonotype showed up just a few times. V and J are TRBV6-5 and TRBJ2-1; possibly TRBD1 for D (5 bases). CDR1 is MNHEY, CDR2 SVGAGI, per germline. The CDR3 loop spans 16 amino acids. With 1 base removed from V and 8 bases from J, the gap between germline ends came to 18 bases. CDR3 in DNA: TGTGCCAGCAGTTACTACCGGCCAGGGTCTGGTGATGAGCAGTTCTTC. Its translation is CASSYYRPGSGDEQFF.

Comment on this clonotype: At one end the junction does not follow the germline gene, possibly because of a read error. The CDR3 protein is CASSLGRGGGTDTQYF. CDR3 in DNA: TGCGCCAGCAGCTTAGGGCGGGGGGGCGGCACAGATACGCAGTATTTT. This sequence joins TRBV5-5 and TRBJ2-3; 9 nucleotides agree with TRBD2. The CDR3 covers 16 residues. In germline, CDR1 is SGHKS, CDR2 YYEKEE (reference sequence).

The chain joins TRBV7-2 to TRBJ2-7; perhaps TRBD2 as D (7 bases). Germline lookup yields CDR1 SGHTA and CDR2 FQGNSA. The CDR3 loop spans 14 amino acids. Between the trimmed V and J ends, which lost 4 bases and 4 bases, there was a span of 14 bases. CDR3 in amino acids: CASSSKGGRYEQYF. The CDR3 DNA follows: TGTGCCAGCAGCTCTAAGGGGGGGAGATACGAGCAGTACTTC.

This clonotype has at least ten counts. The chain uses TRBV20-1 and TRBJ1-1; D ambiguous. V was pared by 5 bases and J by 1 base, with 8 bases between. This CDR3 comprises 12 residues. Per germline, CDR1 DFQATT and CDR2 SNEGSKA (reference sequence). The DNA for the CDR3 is TGCAGTGCTTTCACGACGAACACTGAAGCTTTCTTT. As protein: CSAFTTNTEAFF.

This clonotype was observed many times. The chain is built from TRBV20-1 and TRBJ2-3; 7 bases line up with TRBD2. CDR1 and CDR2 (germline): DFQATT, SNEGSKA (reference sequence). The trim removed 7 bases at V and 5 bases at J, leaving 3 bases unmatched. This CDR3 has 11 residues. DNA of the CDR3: TGCAGTGAGCCTAGCGGAGATACGCAGTATTTT. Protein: CSEPSGDTQYF.

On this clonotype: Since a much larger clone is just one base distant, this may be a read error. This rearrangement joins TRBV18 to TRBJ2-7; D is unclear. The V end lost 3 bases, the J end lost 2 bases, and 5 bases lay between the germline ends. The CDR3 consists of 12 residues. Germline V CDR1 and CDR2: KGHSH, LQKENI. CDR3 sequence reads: CASSPKPYEQYF. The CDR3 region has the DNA TGTGCCAGCTCACCCAAACCCTACGAGCAGTACTTC.

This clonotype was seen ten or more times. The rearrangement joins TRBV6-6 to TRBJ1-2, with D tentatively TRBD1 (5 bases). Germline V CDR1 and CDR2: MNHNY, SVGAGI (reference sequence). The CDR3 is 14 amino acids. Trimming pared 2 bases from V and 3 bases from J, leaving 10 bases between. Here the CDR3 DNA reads TGTGCCAGCAGTTACCGACAGAAGGACTATGGCTACACCTTC. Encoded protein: CASSYRQKDYGYTF.

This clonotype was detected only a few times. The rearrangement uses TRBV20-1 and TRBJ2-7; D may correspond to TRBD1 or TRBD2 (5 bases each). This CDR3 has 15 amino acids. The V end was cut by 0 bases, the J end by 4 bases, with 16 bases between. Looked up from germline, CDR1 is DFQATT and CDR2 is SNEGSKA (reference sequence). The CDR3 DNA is TGCAGTGCTAGAGATGGCAAGGGGCGGGCATACGAGCAGTACTTC. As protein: CSARDGKGRAYEQYF.

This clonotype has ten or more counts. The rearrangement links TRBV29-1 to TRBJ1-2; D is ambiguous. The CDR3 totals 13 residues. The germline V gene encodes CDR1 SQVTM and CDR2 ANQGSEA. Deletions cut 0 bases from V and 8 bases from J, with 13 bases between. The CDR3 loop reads CSVEENSGIGYTF. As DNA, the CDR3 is TGCAGCGTTGAAGAAAATTCGGGTATCGGCTACACCTTC.

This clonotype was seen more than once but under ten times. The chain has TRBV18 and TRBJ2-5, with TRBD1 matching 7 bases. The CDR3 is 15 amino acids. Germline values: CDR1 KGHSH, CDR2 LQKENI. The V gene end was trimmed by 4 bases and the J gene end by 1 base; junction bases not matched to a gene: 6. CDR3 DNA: TGTGCCAGCTCACGTCGGGACAGATTCCAAGAGACCCAGTACTTC. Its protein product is CASSRRDRFQETQYF.

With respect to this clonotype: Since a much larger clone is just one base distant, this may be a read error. The CDR3, as DNA: TGTGCCCGCAGAAGCCTCCGGGGGGGCCCCTACGAGCAGTACTTC. It encodes CARRSLRGGPYEQYF. The chain carries TRBV2 and TRBJ2-7, with 8 bases that match TRBD2. Germline CDR1 reads SNHLY; CDR2 reads FYNNEI. This CDR3 is 15 amino acids long.

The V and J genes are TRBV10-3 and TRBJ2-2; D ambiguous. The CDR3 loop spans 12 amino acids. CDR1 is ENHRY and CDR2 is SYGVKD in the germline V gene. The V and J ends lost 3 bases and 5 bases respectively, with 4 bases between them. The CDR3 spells CAISDQTGELFF. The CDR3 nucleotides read TGTGCCATCAGTGACCAAACCGGGGAGCTGTTTTTT.

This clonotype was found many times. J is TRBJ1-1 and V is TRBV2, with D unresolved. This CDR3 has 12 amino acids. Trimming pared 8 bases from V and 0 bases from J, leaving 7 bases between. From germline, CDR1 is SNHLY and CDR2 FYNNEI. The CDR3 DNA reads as TGTGCCAGCCCCTGGGTGAACACTGAAGCTTTCTTT. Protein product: CASPWVNTEAFF.

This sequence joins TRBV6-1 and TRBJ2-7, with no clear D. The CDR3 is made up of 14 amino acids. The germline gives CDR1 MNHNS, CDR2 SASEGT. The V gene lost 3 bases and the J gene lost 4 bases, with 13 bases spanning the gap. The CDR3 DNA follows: TGTGCCAGCAGTGACTACGGTCCTGGGTACGAGCAGTACTTC. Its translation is CASSDYGPGYEQYF.

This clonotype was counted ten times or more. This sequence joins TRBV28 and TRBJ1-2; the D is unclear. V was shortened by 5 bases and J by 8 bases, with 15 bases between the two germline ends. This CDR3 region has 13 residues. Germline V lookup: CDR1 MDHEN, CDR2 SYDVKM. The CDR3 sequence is CASSEPRQSGYTF. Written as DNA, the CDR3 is TGTGCCAGCAGTGAACCCCGGCAGTCCGGCTACACCTTC.

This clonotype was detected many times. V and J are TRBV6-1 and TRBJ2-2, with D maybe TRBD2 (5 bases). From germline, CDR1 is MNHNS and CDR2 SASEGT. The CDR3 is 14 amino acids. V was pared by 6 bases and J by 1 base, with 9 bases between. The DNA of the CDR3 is TGTGCCAGCAGGGACTTCCAGAACACCGGGGAGCTGTTTTTT. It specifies CASRDFQNTGELFF.

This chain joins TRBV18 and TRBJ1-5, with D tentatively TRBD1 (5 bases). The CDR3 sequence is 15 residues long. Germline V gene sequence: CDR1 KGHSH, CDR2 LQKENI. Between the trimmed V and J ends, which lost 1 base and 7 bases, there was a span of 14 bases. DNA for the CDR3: TGTGCCAGCTCACCACTGGGGGGGAGGGCACAGCCCCAGCATTTT. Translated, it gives CASSPLGGRAQPQHF.

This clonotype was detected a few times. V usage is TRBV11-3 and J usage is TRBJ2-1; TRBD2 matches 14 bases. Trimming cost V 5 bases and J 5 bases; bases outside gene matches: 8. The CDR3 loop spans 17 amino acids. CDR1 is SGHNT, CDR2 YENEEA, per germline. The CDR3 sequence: CASSHWTSGGPDNEQFF. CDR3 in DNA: TGTGCCAGCAGCCATTGGACTAGCGGGGGGCCGGACAATGAGCAGTTCTTC.

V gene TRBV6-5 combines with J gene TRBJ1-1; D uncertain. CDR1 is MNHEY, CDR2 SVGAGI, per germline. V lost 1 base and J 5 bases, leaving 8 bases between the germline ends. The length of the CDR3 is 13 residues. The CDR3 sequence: CASSYFFGTEAFF. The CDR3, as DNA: TGTGCCAGCAGTTACTTCTTTGGAACTGAAGCTTTCTTT.

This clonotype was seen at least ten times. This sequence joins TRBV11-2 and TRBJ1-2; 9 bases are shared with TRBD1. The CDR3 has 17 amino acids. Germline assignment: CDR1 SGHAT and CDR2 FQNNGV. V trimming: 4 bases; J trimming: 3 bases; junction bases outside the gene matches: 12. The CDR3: CASSYRDREDLYYGYTF. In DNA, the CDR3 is TGTGCCAGCAGCTACCGGGACAGGGAGGACCTATACTATGGCTACACCTTC.

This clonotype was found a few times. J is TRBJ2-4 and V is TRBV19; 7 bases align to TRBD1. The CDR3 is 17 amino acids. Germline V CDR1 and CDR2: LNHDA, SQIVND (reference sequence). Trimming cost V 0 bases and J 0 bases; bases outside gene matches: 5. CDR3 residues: CASSIEGDSSAKNIQYF. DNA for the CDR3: TGTGCCAGTAGTATAGAAGGGGACAGTTCAGCCAAAAACATTCAGTACTTC.

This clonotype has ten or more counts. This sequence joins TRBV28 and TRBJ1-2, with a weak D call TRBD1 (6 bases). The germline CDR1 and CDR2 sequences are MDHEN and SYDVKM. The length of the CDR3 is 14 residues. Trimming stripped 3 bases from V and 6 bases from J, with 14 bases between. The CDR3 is CASSFPGGGHGYTF. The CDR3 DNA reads TGTGCCAGCAGTTTCCCCGGGGGGGGGCATGGCTACACCTTC.

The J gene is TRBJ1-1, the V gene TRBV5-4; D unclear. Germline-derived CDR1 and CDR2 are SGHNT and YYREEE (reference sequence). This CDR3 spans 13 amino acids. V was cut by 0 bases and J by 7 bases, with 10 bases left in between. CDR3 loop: CASSLGRGGEAFF. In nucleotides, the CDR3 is TGTGCCAGCAGCTTGGGGCGAGGAGGTGAAGCTTTCTTT.

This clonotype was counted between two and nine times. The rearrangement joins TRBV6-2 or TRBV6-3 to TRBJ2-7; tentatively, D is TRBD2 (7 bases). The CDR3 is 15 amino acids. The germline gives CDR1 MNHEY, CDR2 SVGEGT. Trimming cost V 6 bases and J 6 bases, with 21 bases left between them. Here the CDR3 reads CASSGGRDGTSEQYF. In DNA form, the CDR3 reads TGTGCCAGCAGCGGGGGGCGAGATGGAACGAGCGAGCAGTACTTC.

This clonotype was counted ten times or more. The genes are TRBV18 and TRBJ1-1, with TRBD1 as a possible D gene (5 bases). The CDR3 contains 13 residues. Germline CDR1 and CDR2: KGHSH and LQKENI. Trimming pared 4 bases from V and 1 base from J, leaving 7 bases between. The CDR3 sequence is CASSQGSNTEAFF. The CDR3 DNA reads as TGTGCCAGCTCACAGGGGTCGAACACTGAAGCTTTCTTT. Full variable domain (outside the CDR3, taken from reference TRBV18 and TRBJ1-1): NAGVMQNPRHLVRRRGQEARLRCSPMKGHSHVYWYRQLPEEGLKFMVYLQKENIIDESGMPKERFSAEFPKEGPSILRIQQVVRGDSAAYFCASSQGSNTEAFFGQGTRLTVV.